This T cell receptor (beta chain) was found in a study of T cell repertoires in cytomegalovirus infection. Study summary: Indicated by public TCR beta signatures were CMV infection and matching HLA type.

This clonotype was found a few times. Its antigen is still unknown. Trimming cost V 4 bases and J 4 bases; bases outside gene matches: 13. Germline V CDR1 and CDR2: GTSNPN, SVGIG (reference sequence). This CDR3 is built from 16 residues. TCRdb passed the reads through MiXCR, listing each CDR3 protein once. Of a few hundred thousand distinct CDR3 sequences detected, under 45% appear once; the ten largest clones hold 48%. The sequenced sample was cultured PBMCs, obtained from culture after CMV antigen stimulation. This clonotype originated in a human donor in good health (CMV status not recorded). Some clones in this sample may be carry-over from other donors' samples. The V gene is TRBV30, the J gene TRBJ1-5; 7 bases align to TRBD1. CDR3 residues: CAWTHKPGTENQPQHF. The CDR3 DNA reads as TGTGCCTGGACCCATAAACCCGGGACAGAAAATCAGCCCCAGCATTTT.